This T cell receptor beta chain was documented in a study of blood T cell repertoires in COVID-19. Overall study: Both acute and convalescent COVID-19 samples were obtained from the United States, Italy and Spain. T cells, B-cell-depleted T cells, or PBMCs supplied cDNA or gDNA.

Authors' methods: Reference gene primer amplification yielded estimated nucleated cell counts. Clones were read by immunoSEQ multiplex PCR, and TCRdb kept only the in-frame ones, dropping some. V and J calls plus clone size are reproduced from that table; the DNA served to infer D and trimming. The repertoire holds more than 300,000 clones, with about 87% as singletons. While infection was still active, Seattle patients were enrolled and then followed longitudinally. V was trimmed by 1 base and J by 1 base, leaving 10 bases between them. Germline loops: CDR1 MGHRA, CDR2 YSYEKL. CDR3 size: 15 residues.

The sequencing sample was made of peripheral blood. The chain carries TRBV4-1 and TRBJ2-5, with D maybe TRBD1 (5 bases). This clonotype was obtained from a young woman with COVID-19, enrolled during active disease. The CDR3 DNA sequence: TGCGCCAGCAGCCAAGGATTACAGGTCCAAGAGACCCAGTACTTC. It codes for CASSQGLQVQETQYF.